This T cell receptor beta chain was identified during a study of OX40 agonist ivuxolimab in advanced cancers. Concerning the study at large: The costimulatory receptor OX40 (CD134) was targeted by ivuxolimab, a fully human IgG2 agonistic monoclonal antibody. The point of sequencing TCRbeta in the periphery was to test whether ivuxolimab changed TCR sequence diversity and drove clonal T-cell expansion. Partial responses occurred in three dose-escalation patients: two with cutaneous melanoma and one with hepatocellular carcinoma. The dose-escalation cohort was about 86% male with a mean age of about 65 years, ranging from roughly 23 to 90. Prior anti-PD-1, anti-PD-L1 or anti-CTLA-4 therapy was permitted, and approximately 39% of dose-escalation patients had received checkpoint inhibitors. Among the roughly 54 dose-escalation patients, 19 had hepatocellular carcinoma, about 15 melanoma, 9 renal cell carcinoma and 9 head and neck cancer. Intravenous ivuxolimab was administered to patients every 2 weeks at six dose levels: 0.01, 0.1, 0.3, 1.5, 3 and 10 mg/kg. The monotherapy dose-escalation portion (N ≈ 50 patients) of the phase I ivuxolimab trial is reported in the paper.

The germline V gene yields LGHNA for CDR1 and YNFKEQ for CDR2. The germline ends are 9 bases apart after V is trimmed by 3 bases and J by 6 bases. The CDR3 covers 13 residues, taking in both the cysteine and the phenylalanine. Only CDR3 DNA is held: 39 bases, read in frame from base 1. Patients with a history of autoimmune disease or receiving systemic immunosuppression were excluded from the trial. Peripheral blood for TCR sequencing was collected from all dose cohorts at baseline, on cycle 4 day 1, and on cycle 7 day 1. Samples were obtained from an open-label, multicenter, first-in-human phase I dose-escalation trial of ivuxolimab. Adults with locally advanced or metastatic head and neck squamous cell, hepatocellular, melanoma or renal cell carcinoma were enrolled in the trial. Before TCR sequencing, CD4+ and CD8+ T cells were separately sorted from peripheral blood. Summary of the overall study and its limitations: At doses from 0.1 to 3.0 mg/kg, clonal expansion was seen in both CD4+ and CD8+ blood T cells between baseline and week 6. In the 0.1-3.0 mg/kg groups, partial responders had among the lowest normalized peripheral clonal expansion, particularly in CD8+ T cells. On average, CD8+ T cells showed more expanded clones than CD4+ T cells after ivuxolimab. The antigen specificity of the peripheral T cells that underwent clonal expansion was not determined. Low levels of normalized T-cell clonal expansion were also seen in some patients who did not respond.

Genomic DNA was isolated from the sorted cells so that the TCRbeta CDR3 region could be sequenced. The immunoSEQ Assay was used to sequence the TCRbeta CDR3 regions. In its TCRdb copy, this immuneACCESS table keeps in-frame sequences only and misses some clones. Where compared with another copy, unresolved V genes explain less than half of these, and the others have no known cause. Across this sample there are 55,000 to 75,000 clones, with 75% to 90% seen only once. The ten largest clones take up around 0.4% of the sample. Worth noting for this clone: There is no known antigen for this receptor. Per-base quality was not reported, and no clone a single base away is much larger than it.

The receptor was isolated from an adult with an advanced solid tumor such as melanoma, head and neck, liver or kidney cancer. The rearranged chain carries TRBV4-2 and TRBJ2-4; too little of a D gene remains to name it. Sequences were derived from CD4+ or CD8+ T cells sorted from blood, sampled in a trial of the OX40 agonist ivuxolimab. The CDR3 sequence is CASSQSQRNIQYF. The DNA is as follows: TGTGCCAGCAGCCAGAGCCAGAGAAACATTCAGTACTTC.